These 10 T cell receptor beta chains share one sample of origin, sequenced in a study of siplizumab effects on memory and regulatory T cells. The repertoire was sequenced with immunoSEQ multiplex PCR; TCRdb's copy has only in-frame clones and lacks some. This sample has about 100,000 clones; roughly nine tenths occur once, and the top ten carry about 1.1%. Sequencing input: CD4+ T cells sorted from blood. These receptor sequences come from a human donor in good health.

The chain recombines TRBV10-2 with TRBJ1-5; 7 bases line up with TRBD1. V lost 4 bases and J lost 7; bases outside the gene matches: 7. CDR3 length: 14 amino acids. Germline CDR1 and CDR2: WSHSY and SAAADI. The CDR3 sequence is CASSGQGPQQPQHF. As DNA, the CDR3 is TGCGCCAGCAGTGGACAGGGCCCCCAGCAGCCCCAGCATTTT.

The rearrangement joins TRBV29-1 to TRBJ2-5; possible D gene TRBD1, 6 bases. CDR1 and CDR2 from the germline V gene are SQVTM and ANQGSEA. This CDR3 has 18 residues. The germline V and J ends were trimmed by 3 bases and 5 bases, with 28 bases remaining between them. CDR3 DNA: TGCAGCGTTGAGCATCAAAATACAGGGCTTCGGTATCGGGAGACCCAGTACTTC. This gives the protein CSVEHQNTGLRYRETQYF.

This clone has a single count. V usage is TRBV4-2 and J usage is TRBJ2-2; D is unclear. Germline V gene lookup returns CDR1 LGHNA and CDR2 YNFKEQ. V was clipped by 3 bases and J by 6 bases, with 5 bases between them. The length of the CDR3 is 12 residues. The CDR3 region has the DNA TGTGCCAGCAGCCATGTGGCCGGGGAGCTGTTTTTT. Protein sequence: CASSHVAGELFF.

This clone was seen once. The chain joins TRBV7-9 to TRBJ1-3, with D unresolved. V was shortened by 0 bases and J by 8 bases, with 8 bases between the two germline ends. CDR1 is SEHNR, CDR2 FQNEAQ, per germline (reference sequence). This CDR3 spans 13 amino acids. The DNA for the CDR3 is TGTGCCAGCAGCTTAGCCAACCAGGACACCATATATTTT. Protein: CASSLANQDTIYF. The variable domain in full, completed from reference TRBV7-9 and TRBJ1-3, reads DTGVSQNPRHKITKRGQNVTFRCDPISEHNRLYWYRQTLGQGPEFLTYFQNEAQLEKSRLLSDRFSAERPKGSFSTLEIQRTEQGDSAMYLCASSLANQDTIYFGEGSWLTVV.

This clone was observed a single time. This chain links TRBV19 with TRBJ2-1; D is unclear. In germline, CDR1 is LNHDA, CDR2 SQIVND (reference sequence). The V gene lost 3 bases and the J gene lost 0 bases, with 9 bases spanning the gap. The CDR3 has 15 residues. In nucleotides, the CDR3 is TGTGCCAGTAGTATTAGGGTAAGCTCCTACAATGAGCAGTTCTTC. Translated: CASSIRVSSYNEQFF. The full variable domain, in which reference TRBV19 and TRBJ2-1 provide the parts outside the CDR3, is DGGITQSPKYLFRKEGQNVTLSCEQNLNHDAMYWYRQDPGQGLRLIYYSQIVNDFQKGDIAEGYSVSREKKESFPLTVTSAQKNPTAFYLCASSIRVSSYNEQFFGPGTRLTVL.

The V gene is TRBV6-1, the J gene TRBJ1-2; possibly TRBD1 for D (5 bases). Trimming took 4 bases from V and 4 from J, leaving 22 bases between them. Germline CDR1 is MNHNS and CDR2 is SASEGT. This CDR3 has 17 residues. CDR3 loop: CASSGLAGTSVGYGYTF. The CDR3 region has the DNA TGTGCCAGCAGTGGTTTGGCAGGGACTAGTGTCGGCTATGGCTACACCTTC.

CDR3 nucleotide sequence: TGTGCCTGGAGGACCGGGGCCCACGAGCAGTACTTC. Amino acids: CAWRTGAHEQYF. The rearrangement uses TRBV30 and TRBJ2-7; D may be TRBD1 or TRBD2 (5 bases each). From germline, CDR1 is GTSNPN and CDR2 SVGIG (reference sequence). Trimming cost V 3 bases and J 5 bases, with 11 bases left between them. There are 12 residues in the CDR3.

V and J are TRBV30 and TRBJ2-3; 7 nucleotides align to TRBD2. This CDR3 region has 15 residues. V dropped 2 bases and J dropped 2; count of bases not matched to a gene: 7. Germline lookup yields CDR1 GTSNPN and CDR2 SVGIG (reference sequence). The CDR3 protein is CAWSKRAGLTDTQYF. In DNA, the CDR3 is TGTGCCTGGAGTAAGCGAGCGGGACTCACAGATACGCAGTATTTT.

The J gene is TRBJ2-7, the V gene TRBV6-1, with 7 nucleotides matching TRBD1. Germline lookup yields CDR1 MNHNS and CDR2 SASEGT. The CDR3 runs to 16 residues. Unmatched junction bases numbered 7, after V lost 2 bases and J lost 0 bases. The CDR3 sequence: CASSERPHRGSYEQYF. DNA of the CDR3: TGTGCCAGCAGTGAAAGGCCCCACAGGGGCTCCTACGAGCAGTACTTC.

The chain combines TRBV2 with TRBJ2-6, with 10 bases that match TRBD1. The germline V gene has CDR1 SNHLY and CDR2 FYNNEI. The CDR3 length is 18 residues. V lost 5 bases and J lost 1; bases outside the gene matches: 8. The chain's CDR3 is CASSRRQGARSGANVLTF. In nucleotides, the CDR3 is TGTGCCAGCAGTCGTAGACAGGGGGCGCGATCTGGGGCCAACGTCCTGACTTTC. Combining the CDR3 with reference TRBV2 and TRBJ2-6 gives the whole variable domain EPEVTQTPSHQVTQMGQEVILRCVPISNHLYFYWYRQILGQKVEFLVSFYNNEISEKSEIFDDQFSVERPDGSNFTLKIRSTKLEDSAMYFCASSRRQGARSGANVLTFGAGSRLTVL.